What follows are 8 T cell receptor beta chains derived from one specimen sequenced in a study of identifying expanded T cells in peripheral blood. Assay: immunoSEQ multiplex PCR; the TCRdb copy retains only in-frame clones and omits some. The top ten clones hold about 8% of a sample with about 130,000 clones, roughly 90% of them seen once. The sample consisted of blood. The receptors shown here come from a person aged 18 to 75 in good health.

The V gene is TRBV5-1, the J gene TRBJ2-6; D not resolved. In germline, CDR1 is SGHRS, CDR2 YFSETQ. V was pared by 6 bases and J by 0 bases, with 10 bases between. This CDR3 contains 15 residues. The CDR3 sequence: CASTPGPSGANVLTF. The CDR3 DNA sequence: TGCGCCAGCACCCCCGGGCCCTCTGGGGCCAACGTCCTGACTTTC. The whole variable domain, filled in from reference TRBV5-1 and TRBJ2-6, reads KAGVTQTPRYLIKTRGQQVTLSCSPISGHRSVSWYQQTPGQGLQFLFEYFSETQRNKGNFPGRFSGRQFSNSRSEMNVSTLELGDSALYLCASTPGPSGANVLTFGAGSRLTVL.

CDR3 nucleotide sequence: TGTGCCAGCAGTAACCGGGACAGCTACAATGAGCAGTTCTTC. The encoded protein is CASSNRDSYNEQFF. This chain joins TRBV6-5 and TRBJ2-1, with 7 bases fitting TRBD1. The CDR3 length is 14 residues. The germline CDR1 and CDR2 sequences are MNHEY and SVGAGI. After removal of 5 bases from V and 3 bases from J, the junction contained 4 bases not matched to a gene.

With respect to this clone: The same CDR3 arises from other DNA sequences in this sample as well. The J gene is TRBJ1-2, the V gene TRBV4-3, with 9 bases identical to TRBD1. The junction had 5 bases not matched to a gene; V was cut back by 0 bases and J by 3 bases. This CDR3 region has 16 residues. CDR1 LGHNA and CDR2 YSLEER come from the germline V gene. CDR3 in amino acids: CASSQDRRQGDYGYTF. The DNA of the CDR3 is TGCGCCAGCAGCCAAGACCGCCGACAGGGGGACTATGGCTACACCTTC.

V usage is TRBV27 and J usage is TRBJ2-3; perhaps TRBD2 as D (6 bases). This CDR3 is built from 16 residues. The V gene's germline CDR1 is MNHEY and CDR2 SMNVEV (reference sequence). V shed 0 bases and J shed 5 bases, with 15 bases lying between them. CDR3 residues: CASSLSGAPGGDTQYF. The CDR3 DNA reads TGTGCCAGCAGTTTATCCGGGGCCCCCGGGGGAGATACGCAGTATTTT.

The chain employs TRBV5-5 and TRBJ2-7; D is perhaps TRBD2 (5 bases). Per the germline V gene, CDR1 is SGHKS and CDR2 is YYEKEE (reference sequence). Trimming shortened V by 4 bases and J by 0 bases, and 20 bases separated the two germline ends. This CDR3 contains 17 residues. This chain's CDR3 is CASSREISGMSSYEQYF. CDR3 DNA: TGTGCCAGCAGCCGGGAAATATCGGGAATGAGCTCCTACGAGCAGTACTTC.

This clone was found once. The CDR3 DNA is TGTGCCAGTAGTAGGGACAAGCCTCAGCCCCAGCATTTT. Translating gives CASSRDKPQPQHF. This chain links TRBV19 with TRBJ1-5, with a possible D match to TRBD1 (6 bases). Trimming removed 4 bases from V and 6 bases from J, with 10 bases in between. From germline, CDR1 is LNHDA and CDR2 SQIVND (reference sequence). CDR3 length: 13 residues.

CDR3 nucleotide sequence: TGCGCCAGCAGCTTGGGGGAGGATAGCAATCAGCCCCAGCATTTT. It yields the protein CASSLGEDSNQPQHF. The chain carries TRBV5-1 and TRBJ1-5; D remains ambiguous. Trimming removed 0 bases at V and 0 bases at J, with 7 bases between. Germline V gene data show CDR1 as SGHRS and CDR2 as YFSETQ. The CDR3 loop spans 15 amino acids.

The chain has TRBV6-5 and TRBJ2-5, with D perhaps matching TRBD2 (5 bases). This CDR3 has 14 amino acids. Germline CDR1 and CDR2: MNHEY and SVGAGI. Trimming shortened V by 6 bases and J by 5 bases, and 16 bases separated the two germline ends. The CDR3 region is CASSRVGVLETQYF. DNA for the CDR3: TGTGCCAGCAGCCGGGTCGGGGTTTTGGAGACCCAGTACTTC.